This T cell receptor beta chain was retrieved from a study of blood T cell repertoires in COVID-19. Study summary: COVID-19 samples collected from the United States, Italy and Spain covered acute and convalescent phases.

Germline values: CDR1 MNHEY, CDR2 SVGAGI. V lost 6 bases and J lost 7, with 15 bases in between. The CDR3 is 13 residues long. The authors' processing: Reference gene primer amplification gave estimated nucleated cell counts. Assay: immunoSEQ multiplex PCR; the TCRdb copy retains only in-frame clones and omits some. Clonal size and the V and J genes are those of that table, whereas D and trimming came from the DNA. The sample has 150,000 to 200,000 clones, over 70% seen once. This chain connects TRBV6-5 to TRBJ2-5; D might be TRBD2 (6 bases). The sample comprised peripheral blood. The clonotype originates from a man aged 70-80 years with acute or convalescent COVID-19. Here the CDR3 DNA reads TGTGCCAGCAGCCCCCCAGGAGGGCGGACCCAGTACTTC. It yields the protein CASSPPGGRTQYF.